The 25 T cell receptor beta chains presented below share a single source sample, sequenced in a study of blood T cell repertoires in COVID-19. The table came from immunoSEQ multiplex PCR; TCRdb's copy has only in-frame clones and leaves some out. The sample includes around 300,000 clones, roughly 89% of them seen just once. The material sequenced was PBMCs or T cells enriched from blood (not recorded which). Source of these receptors: a woman younger than 35 with acute COVID-19.

In its sample, this clone was seen a few times. The genes are TRBV6-5 and TRBJ2-1; D is perhaps TRBD1 (5 bases). Deletions cut 9 bases from V and 6 bases from J, with 12 bases between. The CDR3 extends over 12 amino acids. Per the germline V gene, CDR1 is MNHEY and CDR2 is SVGAGI. CDR3 sequence: CASRGYTNEQFF. The CDR3 nucleotides read TGTGCCAGTAGGGGTTACACCAATGAGCAGTTCTTC.

The V call is TRBV7-9, the J call TRBJ2-3; TRBD2 matches 7 bases. CDR1 and CDR2 from the germline V gene are SEHNR and FQNEAQ (reference sequence). V was pared by 2 bases and J by 0 bases, with 14 bases of the junction left unmatched. The CDR3 contains 19 residues. The chain's CDR3 is CASSLISSGTGRSTDTQYF. The CDR3, as DNA: TGTGCCAGCAGCTTAATCTCTAGCGGCACAGGAAGGAGCACAGATACGCAGTATTTT.

This clone turned up a few times. This chain's CDR3 is CASSPQTGTEVREQYF. The CDR3 DNA reads TGTGCCAGCAGCCCGCAGACCGGGACAGAGGTGCGCGAGCAGTACTTC. The chain joins TRBV7-9 to TRBJ2-7, with 7 bases lining up with TRBD1. Germline V lookup: CDR1 SEHNR, CDR2 FQNEAQ (reference sequence). J lost 6 bases, V lost 5 bases, and 16 bases had no gene match. This CDR3 is 16 amino acids long.

The rearrangement uses TRBV10-1 and TRBJ1-1; D unresolved. CDR3 length: 14 residues. V was cut by 3 bases and J by 4 bases, with 12 bases left in between. Germline lookup yields CDR1 WNHNN and CDR2 SYGVQD (reference sequence). CDR3: CASSDPGVGTEAFF. In DNA, the CDR3 is TGCGCCAGCAGTGACCCCGGGGTTGGCACTGAAGCTTTCTTT.

The chain recombines TRBV10-3 with TRBJ1-1, with D possibly matching TRBD1 (5 bases). There are 11 residues in the CDR3. Germline values: CDR1 ENHRY, CDR2 SYGVKD. The V and J ends lost 10 bases and 2 bases respectively, with 8 bases between them. The CDR3 reads CATQENTEAFF. As DNA, the CDR3 is TGTGCCACACAGGAAAACACTGAAGCTTTCTTT.

This sequence joins TRBV3-1 (or the pseudogene TRBV3-2) and TRBJ2-5; perhaps TRBD1 as D (7 bases). V gave up 4 bases and J gave up 4 bases, with 13 bases separating them. The CDR3 consists of 14 residues. From germline, CDR1 is LGHDT and CDR2 YNNKEL (reference sequence). The DNA of the CDR3 is TGTGCCAGCAGCCGATCAGGGGGGTCAGAGACCCAGTACTTC. Translated: CASSRSGGSETQYF.

The CDR3: CASSLGPTRPNNEQFF. The CDR3 nucleotides are TGCGCCAGCAGCTTGGGGCCAACCCGTCCCAACAATGAGCAGTTCTTC. V is TRBV5-1 and J is TRBJ2-1; the D is unclear. CDR1 and CDR2 (germline): SGHRS, YFSETQ. Trimming stripped 0 bases from V and 5 bases from J, with 15 bases between. CDR3 length: 16 residues. The variable domain in full, completed from reference TRBV5-1 and TRBJ2-1, reads KAGVTQTPRYLIKTRGQQVTLSCSPISGHRSVSWYQQTPGQGLQFLFEYFSETQRNKGNFPGRFSGRQFSNSRSEMNVSTLELGDSALYLCASSLGPTRPNNEQFFGPGTRLTVL.

This sequence joins TRBV20-1 and TRBJ1-6; D may be TRBD1 (6 bases). Trimming took off 3 bases at V and 10 bases at J, with 10 bases between the two ends. Germline V lookup: CDR1 DFQATT, CDR2 SNEGSKA (reference sequence). The CDR3 spans 12 residues. As DNA, the CDR3 is TGCAGTGCTAGTATACAGGGCTCACCCCTCCACTTT. This encodes CSASIQGSPLHF.

The gene calls are TRBV27 and TRBJ2-7; D remains ambiguous. The V end was cut by 5 bases, the J end by 2 bases, with 10 bases between. This CDR3 region has 13 residues. The V gene's germline CDR1 is MNHEY and CDR2 SMNVEV (reference sequence). The CDR3 DNA is TGTGCCAGCAGTAAAACAGTTCCCTACGAGCAGTACTTC. This gives the protein CASSKTVPYEQYF.

This clone was recorded once. The chain has TRBV28 and TRBJ2-7, with D perhaps TRBD1 (5 bases). There are 15 residues in the CDR3. The germline V gene has CDR1 MDHEN and CDR2 SYDVKM. The V gene lost 5 bases and the J gene lost 0 bases, with 14 bases spanning the gap. CDR3 protein: CASSQDKRGSYEQYF. For the CDR3, the DNA is TGTGCCAGCAGTCAGGATAAAAGGGGCTCCTACGAGCAGTACTTC.

This chain joins TRBV5-1 and TRBJ2-1, with 7 bases aligning to TRBD1. With 5 bases clipped from V and 3 bases from J, the junction kept 8 bases outside the gene matches. The CDR3 has 15 residues. Per the germline V gene, CDR1 is SGHRS and CDR2 is YFSETQ. The CDR3 coding sequence is TGCGCCAGCAGGGGACAGCTCCATGGCTACAATGAGCAGTTCTTC. This codes for CASRGQLHGYNEQFF.

The J gene is TRBJ2-3, the V gene TRBV19, with 11 bases fitting TRBD2. The CDR3 spans 16 residues. Germline CDR1 LNHDA, CDR2 SQIVND (reference sequence). V trimming: 3 bases; J trimming: 6 bases; junction bases outside the gene matches: 8. The CDR3 DNA reads TGTGCCAGTAGTATGGCGCTAGCGGGAGGTGGGGATACGCAGTATTTT. Protein sequence: CASSMALAGGGDTQYF.

The chain is built from TRBV7-2 and TRBJ1-1, with 10 bases aligning to TRBD1. With V trimmed by 1 base and J by 4 bases, 3 bases remained unmatched. The germline V gene encodes CDR1 SGHTA and CDR2 FQGNSA. The CDR3 extends over 15 amino acids. The CDR3 nucleotides are TGTGCCAGCAGCTTAGGGACAGGGGGGGTCACTGAAGCTTTCTTT. Translating gives CASSLGTGGVTEAFF.

This chain connects TRBV6-5 to TRBJ2-1; 15 bases agree with TRBD2. CDR3 length equals 16 residues. The V segment lost 2 bases and the J segment 4 bases; nucleotides outside the gene matches: 0. Germline V gene data show CDR1 as MNHEY and CDR2 as SVGAGI. The CDR3 nucleotides read TGTGCCAGCAGTTACGGGACTAGCGGGAGGTACAATGAGCAGTTCTTC. It codes for CASSYGTSGRYNEQFF.

The V call is TRBV2, the J call TRBJ2-5, with 8 bases fitting TRBD1. Germline CDR1 is SNHLY and CDR2 is FYNNEI. CDR3 length: 13 amino acids. The ends lost 6 bases at V and 6 bases at J; junction bases unmatched: 6. The CDR3 is CASSRGREKTQYF. For the CDR3, the DNA is TGTGCCAGCAGCAGGGGGCGCGAGAAGACCCAGTACTTC.

The rearrangement uses TRBV3-1 (or the pseudogene TRBV3-2) and TRBJ1-2, with D possibly matching TRBD1 (6 bases). The germline CDR1 and CDR2 sequences are LGHDT and YNNKEL (reference sequence). This CDR3 is built from 14 residues. V dropped 4 bases and J dropped 2 bases, with 11 bases sitting between them. The CDR3 sequence is CASSPRGPNYGYTF. DNA for the CDR3: TGTGCCAGCAGCCCCAGGGGACCCAACTATGGCTACACCTTC.

V gene TRBV28 combines with J gene TRBJ2-5; 10 bases fit TRBD1. The CDR3 spans 13 residues. Germline V CDR1 and CDR2: MDHEN, SYDVKM. The J segment lost 13 bases and the V segment lost 2 bases, leaving 7 bases of the junction unmatched. The CDR3 region has the DNA TGTGCCAGCAGTTTACGGGGGACAGGGGTTTTGTACTTC. It specifies CASSLRGTGVLYF.

The V call is TRBV14, the J call TRBJ1-1, with a tentative D call TRBD1 (6 bases). CDR3 length: 18 amino acids. Trimming pared 1 base from V and 3 bases from J, leaving 21 bases between. CDR1 is SGHDN and CDR2 is FVKESK in the germline V gene. For the CDR3, the DNA is TGTGCCAGCAGCCAAGGTGCTCGCTGGGGGGGGCGGGACACTGAAGCTTTCTTT. Encoded protein: CASSQGARWGGRDTEAFF.

The chain employs TRBV15 and TRBJ2-7, with TRBD1 identical over 7 bases. The germline CDR1 and CDR2 sequences are LNHNV and YYDKDF (reference sequence). This CDR3 comprises 14 residues. V was clipped by 5 bases and J by 2 bases; unmatched bases: 6. The CDR3 DNA is TGTGCCACCAGCGTGGGCAGGGGGACCTACGAGCAGTACTTC. It translates to CATSVGRGTYEQYF.

This chain links TRBV18 with TRBJ2-5; 7 bases are a match to TRBD1. The CDR3 is 13 amino acids. Germline V gene sequence: CDR1 KGHSH, CDR2 LQKENI. With 3 bases clipped from V and 2 bases from J, the junction kept 0 bases outside the gene matches. CDR3 sequence reads: CASSPRGQETQYF. CDR3 nucleotides: TGTGCCAGCTCACCCAGGGGGCAAGAGACCCAGTACTTC.

The CDR3 region has the DNA TGTGCCAGCAGTTACCAGGGGGTCGTCACTGAAGCTTTCTTT. This translates into CASSYQGVVTEAFF. The chain recombines TRBV6-6 with TRBJ1-1, with 7 bases matching TRBD1. This CDR3 has 14 amino acids. After removal of 2 bases from V and 4 bases from J, the junction contained 4 bases not matched to a gene. From germline, CDR1 is MNHNY and CDR2 SVGAGI (reference sequence).

This clone was found a few times. The V gene is TRBV27, the J gene TRBJ1-5; weak D call: TRBD1 (6 bases). The CDR3 consists of 12 residues. Germline assignment: CDR1 MNHEY and CDR2 SMNVEV (reference sequence). V was shortened by 8 bases and J by 1 base, with 6 bases between the two germline ends. CDR3 amino acids: CASGQSNQPQHF. The CDR3, as DNA: TGTGCCAGCGGACAGAGCAATCAGCCCCAGCATTTT.

The chain combines TRBV19 with TRBJ1-5; 8 bases line up with TRBD1. The CDR3 is 14 residues long. The ends lost 3 bases at V and 5 bases at J; junction bases unmatched: 3. The germline V gene encodes CDR1 LNHDA and CDR2 SQIVND (reference sequence). CDR3 loop: CASSIWTGYQPQHF. The CDR3, as DNA: TGTGCCAGTAGTATTTGGACAGGGTATCAGCCCCAGCATTTT.

The rearrangement links TRBV5-1 to TRBJ2-3, with 10 bases lining up with TRBD2. Germline V CDR1 and CDR2: SGHRS, YFSETQ. V lost 2 bases and J lost 2; bases outside the gene matches: 8. CDR3 length: 17 residues. For the CDR3, the DNA is TGCGCCAGCAGCTTCTCCGGGACTAGCGACTTCACAGATACGCAGTATTTT. It encodes CASSFSGTSDFTDTQYF.

This chain connects TRBV18 to TRBJ2-7, with D possibly TRBD2 on 5 matching bases. Germline CDR1 KGHSH, CDR2 LQKENI. With 2 bases removed from V and 5 bases from J, the gap between germline ends came to 13 bases. There are 14 residues in the CDR3. As DNA, the CDR3 is TGTGCCAGCTCACCATCAACTAGTATTGACGAGCAGTACTTC. This codes for CASSPSTSIDEQYF.